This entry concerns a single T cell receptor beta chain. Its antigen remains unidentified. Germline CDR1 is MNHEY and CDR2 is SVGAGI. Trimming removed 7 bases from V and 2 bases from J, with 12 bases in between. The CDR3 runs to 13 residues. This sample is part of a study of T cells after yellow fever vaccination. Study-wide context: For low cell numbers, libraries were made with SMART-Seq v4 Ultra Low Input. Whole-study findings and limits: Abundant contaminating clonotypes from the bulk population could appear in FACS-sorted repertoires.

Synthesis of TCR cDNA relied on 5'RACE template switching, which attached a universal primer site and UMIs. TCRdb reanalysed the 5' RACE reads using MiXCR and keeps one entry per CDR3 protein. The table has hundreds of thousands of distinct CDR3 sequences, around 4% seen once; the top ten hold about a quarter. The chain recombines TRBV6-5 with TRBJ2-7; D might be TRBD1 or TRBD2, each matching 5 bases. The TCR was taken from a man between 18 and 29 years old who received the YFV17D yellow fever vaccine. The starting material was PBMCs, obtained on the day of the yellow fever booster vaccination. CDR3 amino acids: CASTPGTTYEQYF. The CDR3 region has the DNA TGTGCCAGCACACCCGGGACCACCTACGAGCAGTACTTC.